This TCR beta chain was identified in a study of blood T cell repertoires in COVID-19. The CDR3 sequence is 16 residues long. Trimming at V came to 0 bases and at J to 2 bases, leaving 3 bases not matched to a gene. Per the germline V gene, CDR1 is SGHRS and CDR2 is YFSETQ. Method: immunoSEQ multiplex PCR; TCRdb's copy keeps in-frame clones and lacks some. The sample shows 80,000 or so clones, approximately 89% of them seen only once. The sequenced material came from peripheral blood. The gene calls are TRBV5-1 and TRBJ2-3, with TRBD2 matching 10 bases. This TCR came from a man aged 50-59 years with acute or convalescent COVID-19. This CDR3 reads CASSLVAGGLTDTQYF. The CDR3 DNA reads as TGCGCCAGCAGCTTGGTAGCGGGGGGCCTCACAGATACGCAGTATTTT. The full variable domain, with the rest looked up from reference TRBV5-1 and TRBJ2-3, is KAGVTQTPRYLIKTRGQQVTLSCSPISGHRSVSWYQQTPGQGLQFLFEYFSETQRNKGNFPGRFSGRQFSNSRSEMNVSTLELGDSALYLCASSLVAGGLTDTQYFGPGTRLTVL.